This TCR beta chain emerged from a study of identical twins. CDR3 length: 15 amino acids. The V segment lost 3 bases and the J segment 0 bases; nucleotides outside the gene matches: 6. Germline-derived CDR1 and CDR2 are SQVTM and ANQGSEA. This clonotype was counted ten times or more. TCRdb reprocessed the 5' RACE reads with MiXCR, giving one entry per CDR3 protein. The sample records under 1 million distinct CDR3 sequences, approximately 13% being singletons. These same data were also listed under a study on yellow fever vaccine responses in identical twins.

The TCR comes from a woman in her late teens or twenties in good health. V and J are TRBV29-1 and TRBJ1-1, with 8 bases fitting TRBD1. The sequenced sample consisted of PBMCs. The CDR3 loop reads CSVETGANMNTEAFF. The CDR3 region has the DNA TGCAGCGTTGAGACAGGGGCTAATATGAACACTGAAGCTTTCTTT.